This TCR beta chain was profiled in a study of blood T cell repertoires in COVID-19 (TCRdb year 2020). For context, the study as a whole: The collaborator samples originated in the United States, Italy and Spain and spanned the acute and convalescent phases of COVID-19. The material from the prospective study consisted of cDNA or gDNA derived from T cells, B-cell-depleted T cells, or PBMCs. The dataset comprised deeply sampled blood TCRbeta repertoires from subjects exposed to, actively infected with, or recovered from COVID-19. The repertoires were released in a freely available public database meant as a resource for research on the immune response to SARS-CoV-2. Samples were obtained from the ongoing ImmuneRACE study (first 160 participants) and from 1,254 subjects provided by 6 global collaborators. Nearly every sample came with metadata listing a de-identified subject ID, COVID-19 status, age in years and sex. Where HLA class I and class II types were available, the types were taken from metadata supplied by the sample provider, not from assay-based typing. Broad study findings and their caveats: The quantity of clinical and demographic metadata differed by source and by participant and was supplied without curation.

Collaborating institutions collected whole blood in K2EDTA tubes following their own protocols. For TCRbeta analysis, collaborator samples were shipped as frozen whole blood, as isolated PBMCs, or as DNA extracted from either sample type. From its cysteine to its phenylalanine, the CDR3 spans 15 amino acids. Kept here is only the CDR3 DNA, which spans 45 bases and is read in frame from base 1. Trimming costs V 0 bases and J 6 bases, and their ends lie 12 bases apart. CDR1 is given as LGHDT and CDR2 as YNNKEL, both from the germline V gene (reference sequence). The immunoSEQ Assay, a bias-controlled multiplex PCR, was used to amplify TCRbeta CDR3 regions from genomic DNA. For the original study's pipeline: The number of nucleated cells in each sample was estimated from the amplification of reference gene primers within the assay. Sequence reads were collapsed and filtered to measure the absolute abundance of every unique TCRbeta CDR3 rearrangement. For each sample, productive Simpson clonality was calculated by taking the square root of Simpson's diversity index across productive rearrangements. The table comes from immuneACCESS by way of TCRdb, which keeps in-frame sequences with V and J called. Part of the clones is missing from these tables; in studies checked, under half for an unresolved V gene and the rest for unknown reasons. V, J and clone size reflect that table, while D and trimming were determined from the DNA. A total of about 80,000 clones appear in this sample, roughly 85% of them only once. The ten largest account for 30% to 45% of the sample.

Note on this clone: Its binding antigen is unknown. Base qualities are not provided; no much larger clone lies one nucleotide away.

The sequence was obtained from a woman in her seventies with acute or convalescent COVID-19. The sequenced sample consisted of peripheral blood. The chain joins TRBV3-1 (or the pseudogene TRBV3-2) to TRBJ2-1; 6 matching bases give a weak D call of TRBD2. The DNA is TGTGCCAGCAGCCAAGATCTAACGGGAGCCAATGAGCAGTTCTTC. Its protein product is CASSQDLTGANEQFF.